The 21 T cell receptor beta chains reported below all come from one sample, sequenced in a study of T cell repertoires in cytomegalovirus infection. No antigens are known for them. TCRdb reanalysed the reads using MiXCR and keeps one entry per CDR3 protein. The data contain about 110,000 distinct CDR3 sequences, around 10% of them seen just once; the ten biggest clones take up roughly 31%. The sequenced sample was PBMCs, sequenced either directly or after in vitro stimulation (not recorded which). The receptors were gathered from a human donor in good health (CMV status not recorded). Some clones in this sample may be carry-over from other donors' samples.

The chain carries TRBV9 and TRBJ1-1, with 9 nucleotides matching TRBD1. The CDR3 sequence is 15 residues long. Germline CDR1 SGDLS, CDR2 YYNGEE. Germline trimming cut 4 bases from V and 1 base from J; bases unmatched to any gene: 5. The CDR3 nucleotides are TGTGCCAGCAGCCCTACGACAGGGGGGAACACTGAAGCTTTCTTT. It codes for CASSPTTGGNTEAFF. Filled out from reference TRBV9 and TRBJ1-1, the complete variable domain reads DSGVTQTPKHLITATGQRVTLRCSPRSGDLSVYWYQQSLDQGLQFLIQYYNGEERAKGNILERFSAQQFPDLHSELNLSSLELGDSALYFCASSPTTGGNTEAFFGQGTRLTVV.

The table lists this clonotype with many counts. The rearrangement uses TRBV6-1 and TRBJ2-7; 11 bases are a match to TRBD2. V lost 5 bases to trimming and J lost 4 bases; unmatched junction nucleotides: 4. Germline CDR1 and CDR2: MNHNS and SASEGT. The length of the CDR3 is 14 residues. CDR3 sequence: CASSIAGGPYEQYF. CDR3 nucleotides: TGTGCCAGCAGTATAGCGGGAGGGCCTTACGAGCAGTACTTC.

This clonotype came up many times. V gene TRBV7-2 combines with J gene TRBJ2-3; D may be TRBD1 (7 bases). Germline V gene sequence: CDR1 SGHTA, CDR2 FQGNSA. This CDR3 region has 17 residues. V lost 0 bases and J 2 bases, leaving 15 bases between the germline ends. The CDR3: CASSLAEGRGATDTQYF. The DNA of the CDR3 is TGTGCCAGCAGCTTAGCAGAGGGCAGGGGGGCCACAGATACGCAGTATTTT.

There are many counts of this clonotype. The V gene is TRBV12-3 or TRBV12-4, the J gene TRBJ2-7, with D perhaps being TRBD1 or TRBD2 (5 bases each). The CDR3 loop spans 15 amino acids. The V end lost 4 bases, the J end lost 2 bases, and 15 bases lay between the germline ends. CDR3: CASSSTGTGTYEQYF. As DNA, the CDR3 is TGTGCCAGCAGTTCGACCGGGACGGGAACCTACGAGCAGTACTTC.

This clonotype was found many times. The CDR3 DNA is TGTGCCAGCAGTTACCTTACTCACTATGGCTACACCTTC. The encoded protein is CASSYLTHYGYTF. V gene TRBV6-5 combines with J gene TRBJ1-2; D is unresolved. The CDR3 spans 13 residues. CDR1 and CDR2 from the germline V gene are MNHEY and SVGAGI. Trimming shortened V by 2 bases and J by 3 bases, and 7 bases separated the two germline ends.

This rearrangement joins TRBV11-2 to TRBJ2-1, with D possibly matching TRBD2 (6 bases). The CDR3 has 15 amino acids. V was pared by 7 bases and J by 7 bases, with 20 bases between. Germline V gives CDR1 SGHAT, CDR2 FQNNGV. The CDR3 spells CASTFVVGGQNEQFF. CDR3 in DNA: TGTGCCAGCACCTTCGTGGTCGGAGGGCAAAATGAGCAGTTCTTC.

This clonotype is judged medium-sized. The V and J genes are TRBV11-2 and TRBJ2-3, with 15 bases fitting TRBD2. Trimming removed 4 bases from V and 4 bases from J; junction bases left unmatched: 15. Germline-derived CDR1 and CDR2 are SGHAT and FQNNGV. The CDR3 contains 20 residues. The CDR3 coding sequence is TGTGCCAGCAGCTGGATTCGGACTAGCGGGAGGGCCTTGTCGCCAGATACGCAGTATTTT. Protein: CASSWIRTSGRALSPDTQYF.

This clonotype has more than one count but fewer than ten. The chain joins TRBV7-3 to TRBJ2-3, with D maybe TRBD2 (6 bases). Germline V CDR1 and CDR2: SGHTA, FQGTGA. The length of the CDR3 is 16 residues. V dropped 1 base and J dropped 4 bases, with 15 bases sitting between them. The CDR3 region is CASSLRAHGRADTQYF. The DNA for the CDR3 is TGTGCCAGCAGCTTAAGGGCGCACGGGAGAGCAGATACGCAGTATTTT.

This clonotype came up many times. The genes are TRBV19 and TRBJ2-4, with D possibly being TRBD2 (6 bases). V was trimmed by 5 bases and J by 0 bases, leaving 17 bases between them. The CDR3 consists of 17 residues. Per germline, CDR1 LNHDA and CDR2 SQIVND (reference sequence). CDR3 sequence (DNA): TGTGCCAGTAGTGTAGCGGAAAAACCCCTAGCCAAAAACATTCAGTACTTC. This sequence encodes CASSVAEKPLAKNIQYF.

This clonotype was picked up many times. This chain joins TRBV6-5 and TRBJ2-5; 10 bases map to TRBD1. Germline V gives CDR1 MNHEY, CDR2 SVGAGI. The J segment lost 3 bases and the V segment lost 1 base, leaving 2 bases of the junction unmatched. This CDR3 comprises 15 residues. The CDR3 spells CASSYWGQGKETQYF. In nucleotides, the CDR3 is TGTGCCAGCAGTTACTGGGGACAGGGGAAAGAGACCCAGTACTTC.

This clonotype was counted many times. V usage is TRBV19 and J usage is TRBJ2-3; the D gene could be TRBD1 or TRBD2 (5 bases each). CDR1 LNHDA and CDR2 SQIVND come from the germline V gene (reference sequence). Trimming shortened V by 3 bases and J by 1 base, and 11 bases separated the two germline ends. The CDR3 has 15 amino acids. CDR3 DNA: TGTGCCAGTAGTATTGGAGGCAGGGGCACAGATACGCAGTATTTT. Encoded protein: CASSIGGRGTDTQYF. The whole variable domain, remainder taken from reference TRBV19 and TRBJ2-3, is DGGITQSPKYLFRKEGQNVTLSCEQNLNHDAMYWYRQDPGQGLRLIYYSQIVNDFQKGDIAEGYSVSREKKESFPLTVTSAQKNPTAFYLCASSIGGRGTDTQYFGPGTRLTVL.

The chain carries TRBV5-6 and TRBJ2-7; D call uncertain. The germline V gene has CDR1 SGHDT and CDR2 YYEEEE. The CDR3 has 16 residues. V was shortened by 1 base and J by 2 bases, with 16 bases between the two germline ends. This CDR3 reads CASSLLGTLTPYEQYV. CDR3 sequence (DNA): TGTGCCAGCAGCTTGTTGGGTACTCTTACCCCCTACGAGCAGTACGTC.

This clonotype showed up just a few times. The chain carries TRBV29-1 and TRBJ2-5; 7 bases map to TRBD2. Per the germline V gene, CDR1 is SQVTM and CDR2 is ANQGSEA. This CDR3 comprises 14 residues. V lost 6 bases and J lost 4; bases outside the gene matches: 11. The CDR3 sequence: CSVSPRGGGETQYF. CDR3 in DNA: TGCAGCGTCTCGCCCCGTGGGGGGGGAGAGACCCAGTACTTC.

This clonotype has more than one count but fewer than ten. The rearrangement joins TRBV12-5 to TRBJ2-7, with 7 bases that match TRBD1. V lost 6 bases and J lost 5; bases outside the gene matches: 7. Germline V gene data show CDR1 as LGHNT and CDR2 as FRNRAP. This CDR3 region has 13 residues. CDR3 sequence: CASGPDRYHEQYV. The CDR3 region has the DNA TGTGCTAGTGGCCCGGACAGGTACCACGAGCAGTACGTC.

The rearrangement joins TRBV12-3 or TRBV12-4 to TRBJ2-5; D possibly corresponds to TRBD2 (6 bases). Trimming took off 6 bases at V and 4 bases at J, with 12 bases between the two ends. This CDR3 has 13 residues. CDR3 protein: CASRLSGVETQYF. CDR3 nucleotide sequence: TGTGCCAGCAGGTTATCGGGGGTAGAGACCCAGTACTTC.

This clonotype was seen ten or more times. The chain joins TRBV7-2 to TRBJ1-1; maybe TRBD1 (6 bases). V dropped 5 bases and J dropped 7 bases, with 17 bases sitting between them. Germline V gene sequence: CDR1 SGHTA, CDR2 FQGNSA. This CDR3 is built from 14 residues. The CDR3 loop reads CASSLYTGQSEAFF. The CDR3 nucleotides read TGTGCCAGCAGCCTATACACAGGGCAAAGTGAAGCTTTCTTT.

This clonotype came up a few times. This chain joins TRBV7-3 and TRBJ1-6; perhaps TRBD1 as D (6 bases). Germline V gene sequence: CDR1 SGHTA, CDR2 FQGTGA. The V gene lost 5 bases and the J gene lost 16 bases, with 18 bases spanning the gap. The CDR3 runs 13 residues. As DNA, the CDR3 is TGTGCCAGCAGCCCACAGCACAGGGCGTCTCTCCACTTT. As protein: CASSPQHRASLHF.

The sample holds many counts of this clonotype. The chain links TRBV7-6 to TRBJ1-2; 8 bases match TRBD1. There are 15 residues in the CDR3. CDR1 is SGHVS and CDR2 is FNYEAQ in the germline V gene. V dropped 4 bases and J dropped 2; count of bases not matched to a gene: 6. The CDR3 loop reads CASSYLDRGNYGYTF. Written as DNA, the CDR3 is TGTGCCAGCAGCTATCTTGACAGGGGCAACTATGGCTACACCTTC. The full variable domain, its missing parts supplied by reference TRBV7-6 and TRBJ1-2, is GAGVSQSPRYKVTKRGQDVALRCDPISGHVSLYWYRQALGQGPEFLTYFNYEAQQDKSGLPNDRFSAERPEGSISTLTIQRTEQRDSAMYRCASSYLDRGNYGYTFGSGTRLTVV.

This clonotype was counted once. The CDR3 here is CASSQERRTIYF. DNA of the CDR3: TGTGCCAGCAGCCAAGAGCGCCGCACCATATATTTT. This chain joins TRBV14 and TRBJ1-3, with D unresolved. CDR3 length equals 12 residues. V lost 0 bases, J lost 9 bases, and 6 bases lay in between. CDR1 is SGHDN, CDR2 FVKESK, per germline.

A few counts support this clonotype. V gene TRBV6-1 combines with J gene TRBJ2-7, with 7 bases that match TRBD1. The ends lost 7 bases at V and 3 bases at J; junction bases unmatched: 6. The CDR3 extends over 13 amino acids. The germline CDR1 and CDR2 sequences are MNHNS and SASEGT. The CDR3 DNA reads TGTGCCAGCACCCCGGGACAGAGCTACGAGCAGTACTTC. Residues: CASTPGQSYEQYF.

This clonotype showed up just a few times. This sequence joins TRBV12-3 or TRBV12-4 and TRBJ1-6; maybe TRBD1 (5 bases). The CDR3 has 15 residues. V was trimmed by 6 bases and J by 4 bases, leaving 13 bases between them. The CDR3: CASRPRDGYNSPLHF. In DNA, the CDR3 is TGTGCCAGCAGACCGCGGGACGGGTATAATTCACCCCTCCACTTT.